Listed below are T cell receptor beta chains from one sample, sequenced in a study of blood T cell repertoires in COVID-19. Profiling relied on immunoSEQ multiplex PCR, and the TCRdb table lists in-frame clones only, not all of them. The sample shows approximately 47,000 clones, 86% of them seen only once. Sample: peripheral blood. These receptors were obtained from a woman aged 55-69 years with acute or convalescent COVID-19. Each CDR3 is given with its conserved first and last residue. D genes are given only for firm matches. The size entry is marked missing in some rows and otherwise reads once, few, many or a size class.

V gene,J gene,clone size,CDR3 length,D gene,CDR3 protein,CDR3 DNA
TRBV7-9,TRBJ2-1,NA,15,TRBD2,CASSLELARYNEQFF,TGTGCCAGCAGCTTAGAACTAGCGAGGTACAATGAGCAGTTCTTC
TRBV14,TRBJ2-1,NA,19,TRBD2,CASSQPGTSGLPSYNEQFF,TGTGCCAGCAGCCAACCCGGGACTAGCGGGCTCCCCTCCTACAATGAGCAGTTCTTC
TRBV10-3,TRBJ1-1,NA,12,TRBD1,CASDRGNTEAFF,TGTGCCTCGGACAGGGGGAACACTGAAGCTTTCTTT
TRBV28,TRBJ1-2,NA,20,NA,CASSLSGRGASPSGNYGYTF,TGTGCCAGCAGTTTATCGGGTCGTGGCGCATCTCCATCGGGTAACTATGGCTACACCTTC
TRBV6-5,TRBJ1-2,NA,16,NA,CASSSQGRGTVGGYTF,TGTGCCAGCAGTTCCCAAGGCCGGGGGACTGTCGGTGGCTACACCTTC
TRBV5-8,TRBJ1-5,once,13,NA,CASSGTGSQPQHF,TGTGCCAGCAGCGGAACAGGGTCTCAGCCCCAGCATTTT
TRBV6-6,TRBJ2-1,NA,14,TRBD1,CASSSGQGPQEQFF,TGTGCCAGCAGTTCGGGACAGGGGCCCCAGGAGCAGTTCTTC
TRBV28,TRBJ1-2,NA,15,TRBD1,CASRPTTGTGSRYTF,TGTGCCAGCAGGCCTACTACCGGGACAGGGTCTCGCTACACCTTC
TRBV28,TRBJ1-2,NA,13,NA,CASREGVSYGYTF,TGTGCCAGCAGAGAGGGGGTTTCCTATGGCTACACCTTC
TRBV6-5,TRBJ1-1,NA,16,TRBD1,CASSYLGTGVSAEAFF,TGTGCCAGCAGTTACTTGGGGACAGGGGTGAGCGCTGAAGCTTTCTTT
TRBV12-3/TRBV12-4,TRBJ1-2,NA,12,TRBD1,CASRDRSYGYTF,TGTGCCAGCAGGGACAGGTCCTATGGCTACACCTTC
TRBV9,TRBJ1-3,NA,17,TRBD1,CASSAGPQTGSGNTIYF,TGTGCCAGCAGCGCGGGCCCCCAGACAGGGTCTGGAAACACCATATATTTT
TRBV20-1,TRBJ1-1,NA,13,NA,CSASQGSNTEAFF,TGCAGTGCTAGTCAGGGGTCGAACACTGAAGCTTTCTTT
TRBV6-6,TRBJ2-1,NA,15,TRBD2,CASSGAGGINNEQFF,TGTGCCAGCAGTGGAGCGGGAGGGATAAACAATGAGCAGTTCTTC
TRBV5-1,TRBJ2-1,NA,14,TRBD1,CASSLRQGWYEQFF,TGCGCCAGCAGCTTGAGACAGGGATGGTATGAGCAGTTCTTC
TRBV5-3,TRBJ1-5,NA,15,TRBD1,CARSLKDRNNQPQHF,TGTGCCAGAAGCTTGAAGGACAGGAACAATCAGCCCCAGCATTTT
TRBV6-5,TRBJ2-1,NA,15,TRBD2,CASSYGRTSGNEQFF,TGTGCCAGCAGTTACGGAAGGACTAGCGGCAATGAGCAGTTCTTC
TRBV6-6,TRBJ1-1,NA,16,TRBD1,CASSTADRDMNTEAFF,TGTGCCAGCAGTACTGCTGACAGGGACATGAACACTGAAGCTTTCTTT
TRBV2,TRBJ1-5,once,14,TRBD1,CASHDRTGNQPQHF,TGTGCCAGCCACGATCGGACAGGGAATCAGCCCCAGCATTTT
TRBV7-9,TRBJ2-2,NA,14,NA,CASSRPVGVGELFF,TGTGCCAGCAGCCGTCCCGTGGGCGTCGGGGAGCTGTTTTTT